This T cell receptor (beta chain) was found in a study of T cell responses to AZD1222 COVID-19 vaccine. Sequencing used immunoSEQ multiplex PCR; TCRdb keeps in-frame clones, though not all of them. Among around 130,000 clones listed, approximately 85% were seen once. A remark on this clone: Its antigen is not known.

Per the germline V gene, CDR1 is SGHNT and CDR2 is YENEEA. The CDR3 totals 16 residues. Germline trimming cut 5 bases from V and 6 bases from J; bases unmatched to any gene: 5. Regarding the study as a whole: Vaccine-related CD4 TCRs covered spike, predominating at 160-218 and 743-854.

V is TRBV11-3 and J is TRBJ2-3, with 16 positions matching TRBD2. This sequence originates from an adult in good health. The material sequenced was peripheral blood, taken on day 0 of AZD1222 vaccination. CDR3 protein: CASSPGLAGGRDTQYF. The CDR3 DNA sequence: TGTGCCAGCAGCCCGGGACTAGCGGGAGGGCGGGATACGCAGTATTTT. The variable domain in full, completed from reference TRBV11-3 and TRBJ2-3, reads EAGVVQSPRYKIIEKKQPVAFWCNPISGHNTLYWYLQNLGQGPELLIRYENEEAVDDSQLPKDRFSAERLKGVDSTLKIQPAELGDSAVYLCASSPGLAGGRDTQYFGPGTRLTVL.